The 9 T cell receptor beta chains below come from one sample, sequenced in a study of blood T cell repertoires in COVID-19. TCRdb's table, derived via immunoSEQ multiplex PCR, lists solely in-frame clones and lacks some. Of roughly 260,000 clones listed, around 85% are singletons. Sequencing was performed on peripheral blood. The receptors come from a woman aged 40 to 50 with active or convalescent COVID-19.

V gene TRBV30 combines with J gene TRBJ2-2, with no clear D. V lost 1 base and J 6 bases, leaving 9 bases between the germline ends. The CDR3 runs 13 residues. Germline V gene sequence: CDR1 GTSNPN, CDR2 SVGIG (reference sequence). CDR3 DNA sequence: TGTGCCTGGAGTGGGGCAACTCCCGGGGAGCTGTTTTTT. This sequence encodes CAWSGATPGELFF.

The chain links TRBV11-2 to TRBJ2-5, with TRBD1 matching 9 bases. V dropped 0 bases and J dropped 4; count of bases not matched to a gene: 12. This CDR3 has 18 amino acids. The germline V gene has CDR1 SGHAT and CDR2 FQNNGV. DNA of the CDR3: TGTGCCAGCAGCTTAGAGTCGACAGGGGGTTTGATCCGAGAGACCCAGTACTTC. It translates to CASSLESTGGLIRETQYF.

The CDR3 loop is CASSQTGGTEAFF. For the CDR3, the DNA is TGTGCCAGCAGCCAAACAGGGGGCACTGAAGCTTTCTTT. The rearrangement uses TRBV16 and TRBJ1-1; TRBD1 matches 8 bases. CDR3 length: 13 amino acids. Germline V gene sequence: CDR1 KGHSY, CDR2 FQNENV. After removal of 2 bases from V and 4 bases from J, the junction contained 0 bases not matched to a gene. Full variable domain (outside the CDR3, taken from reference TRBV16 and TRBJ1-1): GEEVAQTPKHLVRGEGQKAKLYCAPIKGHSYVFWYQQVLKNEFKFLISFQNENVFDETGMPKERFSAKCLPNSPCSLEIQATKLEDSAVYFCASSQTGGTEAFFGQGTRLTVV.

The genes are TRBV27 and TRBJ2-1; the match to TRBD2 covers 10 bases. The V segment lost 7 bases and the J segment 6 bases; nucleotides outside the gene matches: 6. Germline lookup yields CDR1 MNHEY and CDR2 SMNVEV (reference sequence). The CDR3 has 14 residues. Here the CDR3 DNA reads TGTGCCAGCACCCTGGGACTAGCGTCCAATGAGCAGTTCTTC. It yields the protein CASTLGLASNEQFF.

The CDR3 coding sequence is TGTGCCTGGGGGGGACTAGCGGGGAGCACAGATACGCAGTATTTT. It yields the protein CAWGGLAGSTDTQYF. The chain links TRBV30 to TRBJ2-3; 13 bases map to TRBD2. In germline, CDR1 is GTSNPN, CDR2 SVGIG (reference sequence). The CDR3 has 15 amino acids. With 5 bases clipped from V and 0 bases from J, the junction kept 2 bases outside the gene matches.

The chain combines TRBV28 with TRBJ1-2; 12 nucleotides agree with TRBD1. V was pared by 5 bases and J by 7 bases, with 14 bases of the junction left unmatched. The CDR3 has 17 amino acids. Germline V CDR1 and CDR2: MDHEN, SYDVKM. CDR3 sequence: CASSVPGQGALAGGYTF. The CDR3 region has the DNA TGTGCCAGCAGTGTGCCGGGACAGGGGGCACTTGCCGGTGGCTACACCTTC.

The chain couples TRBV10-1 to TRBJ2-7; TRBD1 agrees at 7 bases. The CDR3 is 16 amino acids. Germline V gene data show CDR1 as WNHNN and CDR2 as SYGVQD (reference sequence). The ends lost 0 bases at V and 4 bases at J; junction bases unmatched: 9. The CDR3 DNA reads TGCGCCAGCAGTGAGTCGATTACAGGGGTAGAGTACGAGCAGTACTTC. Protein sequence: CASSESITGVEYEQYF.

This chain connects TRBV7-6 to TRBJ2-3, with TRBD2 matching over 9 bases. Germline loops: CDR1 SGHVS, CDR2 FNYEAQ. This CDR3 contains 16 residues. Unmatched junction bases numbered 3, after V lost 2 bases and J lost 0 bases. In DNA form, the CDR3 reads TGTGCCAGCAGCTTAATTAGCGGGAGTAGCACAGATACGCAGTATTTT. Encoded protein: CASSLISGSSTDTQYF. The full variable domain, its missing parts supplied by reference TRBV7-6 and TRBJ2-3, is GAGVSQSPRYKVTKRGQDVALRCDPISGHVSLYWYRQALGQGPEFLTYFNYEAQQDKSGLPNDRFSAERPEGSISTLTIQRTEQRDSAMYRCASSLISGSSTDTQYFGPGTRLTVL.

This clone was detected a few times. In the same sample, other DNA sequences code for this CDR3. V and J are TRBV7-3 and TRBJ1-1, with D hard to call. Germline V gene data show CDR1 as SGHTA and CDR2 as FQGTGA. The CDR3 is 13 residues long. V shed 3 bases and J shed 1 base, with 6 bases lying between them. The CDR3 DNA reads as TGTGCCAGCAGCTTCAGCGGGAACACTGAAGCTTTCTTT. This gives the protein CASSFSGNTEAFF.